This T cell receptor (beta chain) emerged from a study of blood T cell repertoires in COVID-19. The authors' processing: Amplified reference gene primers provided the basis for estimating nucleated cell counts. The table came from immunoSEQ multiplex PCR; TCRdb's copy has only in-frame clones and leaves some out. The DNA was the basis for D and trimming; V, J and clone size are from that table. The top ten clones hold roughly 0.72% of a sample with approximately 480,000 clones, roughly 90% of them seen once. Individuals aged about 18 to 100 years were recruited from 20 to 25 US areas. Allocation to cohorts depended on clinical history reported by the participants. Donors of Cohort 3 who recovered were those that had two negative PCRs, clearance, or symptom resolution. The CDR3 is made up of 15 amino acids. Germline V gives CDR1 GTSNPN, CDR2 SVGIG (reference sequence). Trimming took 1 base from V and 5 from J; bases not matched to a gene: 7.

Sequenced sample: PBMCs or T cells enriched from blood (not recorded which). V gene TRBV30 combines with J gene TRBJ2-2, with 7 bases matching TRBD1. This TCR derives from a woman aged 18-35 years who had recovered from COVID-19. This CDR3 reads CAWSAPRQGTGELFF. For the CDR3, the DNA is TGTGCCTGGAGTGCCCCTCGACAGGGAACCGGGGAGCTGTTTTTT.